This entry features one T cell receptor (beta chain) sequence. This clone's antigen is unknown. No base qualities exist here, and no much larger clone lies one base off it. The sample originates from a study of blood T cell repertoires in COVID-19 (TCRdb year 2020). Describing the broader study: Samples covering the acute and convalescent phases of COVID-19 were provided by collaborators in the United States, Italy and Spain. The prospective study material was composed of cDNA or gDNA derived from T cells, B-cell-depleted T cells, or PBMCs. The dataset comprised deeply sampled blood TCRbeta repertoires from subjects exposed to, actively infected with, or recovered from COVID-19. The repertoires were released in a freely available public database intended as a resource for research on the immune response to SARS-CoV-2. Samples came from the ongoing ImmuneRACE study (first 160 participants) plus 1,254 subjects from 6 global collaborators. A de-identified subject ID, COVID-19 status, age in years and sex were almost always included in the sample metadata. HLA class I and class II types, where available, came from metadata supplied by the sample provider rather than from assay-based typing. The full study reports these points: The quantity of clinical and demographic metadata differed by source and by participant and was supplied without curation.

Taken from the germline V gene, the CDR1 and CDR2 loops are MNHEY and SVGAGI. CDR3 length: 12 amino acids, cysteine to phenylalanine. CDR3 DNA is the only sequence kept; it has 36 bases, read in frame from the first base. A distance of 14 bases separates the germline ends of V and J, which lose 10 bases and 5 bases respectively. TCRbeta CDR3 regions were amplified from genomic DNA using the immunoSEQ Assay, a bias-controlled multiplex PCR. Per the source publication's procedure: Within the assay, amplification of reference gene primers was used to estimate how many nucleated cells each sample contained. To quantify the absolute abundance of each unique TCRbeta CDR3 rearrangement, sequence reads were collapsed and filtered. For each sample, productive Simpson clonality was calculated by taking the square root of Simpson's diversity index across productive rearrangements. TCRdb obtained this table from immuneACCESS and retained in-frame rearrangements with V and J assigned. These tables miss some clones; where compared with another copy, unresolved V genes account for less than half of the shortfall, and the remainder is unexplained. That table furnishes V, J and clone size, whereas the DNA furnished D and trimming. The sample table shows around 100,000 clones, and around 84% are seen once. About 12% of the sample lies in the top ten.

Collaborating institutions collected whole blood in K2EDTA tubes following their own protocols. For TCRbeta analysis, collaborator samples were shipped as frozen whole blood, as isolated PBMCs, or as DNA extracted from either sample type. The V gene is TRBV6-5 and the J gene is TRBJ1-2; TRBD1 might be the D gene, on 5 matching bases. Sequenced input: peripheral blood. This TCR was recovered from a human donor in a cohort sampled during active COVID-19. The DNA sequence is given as TGTGCCACGCAATATGGGGGGTATGGCTACACCTTC. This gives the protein CATQYGGYGYTF.